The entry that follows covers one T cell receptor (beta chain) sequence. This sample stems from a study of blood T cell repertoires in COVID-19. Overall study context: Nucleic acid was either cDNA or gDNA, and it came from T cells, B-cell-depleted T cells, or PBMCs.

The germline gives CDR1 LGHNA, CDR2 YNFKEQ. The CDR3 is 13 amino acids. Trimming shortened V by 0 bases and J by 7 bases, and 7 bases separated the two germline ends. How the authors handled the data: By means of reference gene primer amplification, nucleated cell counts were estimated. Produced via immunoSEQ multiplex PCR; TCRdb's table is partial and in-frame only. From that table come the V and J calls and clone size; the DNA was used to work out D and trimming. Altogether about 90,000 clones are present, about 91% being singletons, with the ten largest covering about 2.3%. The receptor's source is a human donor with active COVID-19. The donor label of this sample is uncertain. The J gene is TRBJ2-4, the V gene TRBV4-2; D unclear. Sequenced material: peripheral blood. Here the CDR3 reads CASSQERRNIQYF. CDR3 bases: TGTGCCAGCAGCCAAGAACGTCGGAACATTCAGTACTTC.